This T cell receptor beta chain was profiled in a study of OX40 agonist ivuxolimab in advanced cancers. Study at large: Ivuxolimab, an antibody that agonizes OX40 (CD134), was administered to the patients.

This clone was counted a single time. Its antigen is undetermined. General study results and limits: Partial responders at 0.1-3.0 mg/kg had among the lowest clonal expansion. On average, a greater number of expanded clones characterised CD8+ T cells relative to CD4+.

Measured with immunoSEQ multiplex PCR; TCRdb has only the in-frame clones, and not every one. Among around 23,000 clones listed, 77% were seen once. The sample consisted of CD4+ or CD8+ T cells sorted from blood, taken in a trial of the OX40 agonist ivuxolimab. This receptor was taken from an adult with an advanced solid tumor such as melanoma, head and neck, liver or kidney cancer.

The CDR3 bases are TGCGCCAGCAGCCAAGATCAGGGGGCTGTGGGAGCTTTCTTT. It encodes CASSQDQGAVGAFF. The chain carries TRBV4-3 and TRBJ1-1, with 8 positions matching TRBD1. J was trimmed by 10 bases and V by 0 bases; bases with no gene match: 7. Looked up from germline, CDR1 is LGHNA and CDR2 is YSLEER. The CDR3 is 14 residues long.